The following is a T cell receptor beta chain sequence with its context. The data belong to a study of blood T cell repertoires in COVID-19. The study counted Cohort 3 donors as recovered given two negative PCRs, clearance, or symptom resolution. Per the original methods: Estimation of nucleated cell counts was performed using reference gene primer amplification. TCRdb's copy holds only in-frame clones and misses some; the assay was immunoSEQ multiplex PCR. That table is the source of V, J and clone size, and D and trimming were worked out from the DNA. This sample has about 310,000 clones; approximately 90% occur once, and the top ten carry about 8.9%. V dropped 8 bases and J dropped 1 base, with 14 bases sitting between them. Germline V gives CDR1 MDHEN, CDR2 SYDVKM. The CDR3 runs to 14 residues.

The chain recombines TRBV28 with TRBJ1-2; a weak D match, TRBD1 (6 bases). The receptor comes from a woman between 18 and 29 years old who had recovered from COVID-19. The sample consisted of PBMCs or T cells enriched from blood (not recorded which). In DNA form, the CDR3 reads TGTGCCAGCGGCGGGGGGCTCGTTAACTATGGCTACACCTTC. Its translation is CASGGGLVNYGYTF.